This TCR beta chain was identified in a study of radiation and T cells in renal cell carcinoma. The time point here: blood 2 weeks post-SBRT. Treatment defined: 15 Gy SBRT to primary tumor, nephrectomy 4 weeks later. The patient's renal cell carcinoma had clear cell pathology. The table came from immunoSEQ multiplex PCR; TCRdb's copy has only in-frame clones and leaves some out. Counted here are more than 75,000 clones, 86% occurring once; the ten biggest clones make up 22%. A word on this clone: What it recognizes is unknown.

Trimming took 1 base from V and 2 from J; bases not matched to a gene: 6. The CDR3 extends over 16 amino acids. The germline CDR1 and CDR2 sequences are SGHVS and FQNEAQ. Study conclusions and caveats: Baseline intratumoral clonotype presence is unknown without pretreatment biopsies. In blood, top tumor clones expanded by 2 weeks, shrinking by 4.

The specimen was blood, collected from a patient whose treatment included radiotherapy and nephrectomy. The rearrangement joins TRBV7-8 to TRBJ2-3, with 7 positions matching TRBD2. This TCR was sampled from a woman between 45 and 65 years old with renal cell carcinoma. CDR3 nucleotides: TGTGCCAGCAGCTTAGAAGCGGGGCTTATCACAGATACGCAGTATTTT. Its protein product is CASSLEAGLITDTQYF.